This T cell receptor beta chain was sequenced during a study of cytotoxic CD8 clonotypes in ibrutinib-treated CLL. The study, taken as a whole, reports: Sampling times, which were not matched between the groups, differed between sustained-remission patients and progressing patients. Clonality rose at ibrutinib response, held steady in sustained remission, and fell toward baseline at progression.

The CDR3 sequence is 14 residues long. V gave up 0 bases and J gave up 5 bases; unmatched junction bases: 2. CDR1 is SGHRS, CDR2 YFSETQ, per germline. Regarding this clone: Its matching antigen is unknown.

Clones were read by immunoSEQ multiplex PCR, and TCRdb kept only the in-frame ones, dropping some. This sample has about 140,000 clones; 60% to 80% occur once, and the top ten carry around a quarter. For TCR beta libraries, about 2 micrograms of genomic DNA were obtained from cryopreserved PBMCs. The source is a human donor with chronic lymphocytic leukemia. Sequenced here: PBMCs, sampled after 12 months of ibrutinib treatment. This chain uses TRBV5-1 with TRBJ2-7; 10 nucleotides agree with TRBD1. CDR3 region: CASSLGGQGNEQYF. The CDR3 region has the DNA TGCGCCAGCAGCTTGGGGGGACAGGGGAACGAGCAGTACTTC.